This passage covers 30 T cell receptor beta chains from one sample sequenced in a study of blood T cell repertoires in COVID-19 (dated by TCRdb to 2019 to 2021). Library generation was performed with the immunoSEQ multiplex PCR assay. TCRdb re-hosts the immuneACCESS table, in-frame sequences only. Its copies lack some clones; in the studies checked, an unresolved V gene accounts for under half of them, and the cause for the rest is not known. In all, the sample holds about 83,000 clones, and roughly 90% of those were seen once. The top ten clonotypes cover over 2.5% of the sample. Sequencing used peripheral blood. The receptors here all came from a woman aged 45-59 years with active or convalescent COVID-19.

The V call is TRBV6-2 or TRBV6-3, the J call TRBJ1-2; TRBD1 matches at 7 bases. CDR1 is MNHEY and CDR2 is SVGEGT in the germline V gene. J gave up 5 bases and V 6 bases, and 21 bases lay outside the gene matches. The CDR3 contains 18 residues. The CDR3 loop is CASSPTANRGRIYYGYTF. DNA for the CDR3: TGTGCCAGCAGCCCGACTGCAAACAGGGGCCGGATCTATTATGGCTACACCTTC.

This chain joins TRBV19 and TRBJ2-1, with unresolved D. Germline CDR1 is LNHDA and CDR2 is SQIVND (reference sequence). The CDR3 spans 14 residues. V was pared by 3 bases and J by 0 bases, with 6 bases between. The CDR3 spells CASSIKSSYNEQFF. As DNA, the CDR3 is TGTGCCAGTAGTATCAAGAGCTCCTACAATGAGCAGTTCTTC.

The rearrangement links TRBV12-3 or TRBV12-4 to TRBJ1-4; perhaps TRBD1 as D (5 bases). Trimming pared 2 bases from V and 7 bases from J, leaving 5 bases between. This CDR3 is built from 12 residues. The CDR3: CASSLQGEKLFF. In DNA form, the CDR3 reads TGTGCCAGCAGTTTACAGGGTGAAAAACTGTTTTTT.

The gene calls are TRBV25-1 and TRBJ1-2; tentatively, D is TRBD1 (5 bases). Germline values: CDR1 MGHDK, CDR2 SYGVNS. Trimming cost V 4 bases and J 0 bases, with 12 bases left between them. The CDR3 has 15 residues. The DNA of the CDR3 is TGTGCCAGCAGTGGACGACAGTATTCTAACTATGGCTACACCTTC. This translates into CASSGRQYSNYGYTF.

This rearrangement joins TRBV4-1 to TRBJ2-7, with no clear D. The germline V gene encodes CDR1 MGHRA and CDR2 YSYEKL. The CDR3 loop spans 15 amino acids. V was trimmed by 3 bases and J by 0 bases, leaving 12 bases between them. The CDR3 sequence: CASSQTSRSSYEQYF. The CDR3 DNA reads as TGCGCCAGCAGCCAGACTTCGAGGAGCTCCTACGAGCAGTACTTC.

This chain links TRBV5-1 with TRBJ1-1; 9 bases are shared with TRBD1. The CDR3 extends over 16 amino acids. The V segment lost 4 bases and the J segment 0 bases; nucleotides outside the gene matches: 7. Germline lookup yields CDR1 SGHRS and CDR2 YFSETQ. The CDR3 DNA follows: TGCGCCAGCAGCATAGGACAGGGGTCAATGAACACTGAAGCTTTCTTT. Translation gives CASSIGQGSMNTEAFF.

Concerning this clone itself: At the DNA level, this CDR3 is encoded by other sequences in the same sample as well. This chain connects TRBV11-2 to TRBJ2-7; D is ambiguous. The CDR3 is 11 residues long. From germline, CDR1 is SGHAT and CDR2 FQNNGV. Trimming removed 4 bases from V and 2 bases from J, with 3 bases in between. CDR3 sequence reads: CASSSTYEQYF. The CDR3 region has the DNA TGTGCCAGCAGCTCAACCTACGAGCAGTACTTC.

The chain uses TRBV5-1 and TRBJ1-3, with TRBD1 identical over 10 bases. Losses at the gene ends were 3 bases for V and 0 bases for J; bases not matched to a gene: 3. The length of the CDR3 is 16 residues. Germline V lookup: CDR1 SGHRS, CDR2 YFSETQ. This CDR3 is CASSSGQGSSGNTIYF. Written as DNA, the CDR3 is TGCGCCAGCAGCTCGGGACAGGGGAGCTCTGGAAACACCATATATTTT.

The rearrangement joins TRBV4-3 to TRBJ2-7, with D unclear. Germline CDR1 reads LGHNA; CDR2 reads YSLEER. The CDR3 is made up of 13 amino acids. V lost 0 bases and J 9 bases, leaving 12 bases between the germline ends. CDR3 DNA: TGCGCCAGCAGCCAAGATGAGGCCAGAGGGCAGTACTTC. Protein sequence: CASSQDEARGQYF.

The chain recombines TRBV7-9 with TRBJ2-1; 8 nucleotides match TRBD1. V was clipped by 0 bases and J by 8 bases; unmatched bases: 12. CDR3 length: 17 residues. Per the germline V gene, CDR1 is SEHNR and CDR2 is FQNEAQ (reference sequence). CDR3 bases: TGTGCCAGCAGCTTAGCTCGGACAGGGTTGGTTGGAGATGAGCAGTTCTTC. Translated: CASSLARTGLVGDEQFF.

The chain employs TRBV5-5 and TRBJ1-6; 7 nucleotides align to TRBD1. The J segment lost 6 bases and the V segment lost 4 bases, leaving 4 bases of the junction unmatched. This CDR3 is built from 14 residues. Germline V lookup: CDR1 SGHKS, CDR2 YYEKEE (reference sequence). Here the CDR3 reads CASSLGQTNSPLHF. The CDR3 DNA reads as TGTGCCAGCAGCCTGGGACAGACTAATTCACCCCTCCACTTT.

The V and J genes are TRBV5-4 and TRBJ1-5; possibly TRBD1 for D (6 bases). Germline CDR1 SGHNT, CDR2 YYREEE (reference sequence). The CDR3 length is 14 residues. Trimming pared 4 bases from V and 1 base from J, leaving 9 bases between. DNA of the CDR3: TGTGCCAGCAGCCTACAGGGAAGCAATCAGCCCCAGCATTTT. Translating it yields CASSLQGSNQPQHF.

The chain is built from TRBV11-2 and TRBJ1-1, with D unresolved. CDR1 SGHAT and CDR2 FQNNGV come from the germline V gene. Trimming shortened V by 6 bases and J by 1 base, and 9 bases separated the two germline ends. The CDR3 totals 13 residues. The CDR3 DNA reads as TGTGCCAGCAGTTCCCCAGGGAACACTGAAGCTTTCTTT. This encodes CASSSPGNTEAFF.

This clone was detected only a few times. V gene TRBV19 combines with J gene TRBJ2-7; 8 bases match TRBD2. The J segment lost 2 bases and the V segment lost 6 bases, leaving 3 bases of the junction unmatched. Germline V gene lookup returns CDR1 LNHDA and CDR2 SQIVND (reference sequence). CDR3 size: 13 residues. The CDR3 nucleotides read TGTGCCAGTAGGCGGGGGGCTCCCTACGAGCAGTACTTC. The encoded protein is CASRRGAPYEQYF.

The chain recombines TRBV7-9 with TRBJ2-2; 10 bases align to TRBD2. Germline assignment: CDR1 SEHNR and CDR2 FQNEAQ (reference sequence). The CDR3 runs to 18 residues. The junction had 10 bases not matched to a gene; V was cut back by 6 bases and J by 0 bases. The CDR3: CASRPIIAGGANTGELFF. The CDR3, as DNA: TGTGCCAGCAGACCGATCATAGCGGGGGGCGCGAACACCGGGGAGCTGTTTTTT.

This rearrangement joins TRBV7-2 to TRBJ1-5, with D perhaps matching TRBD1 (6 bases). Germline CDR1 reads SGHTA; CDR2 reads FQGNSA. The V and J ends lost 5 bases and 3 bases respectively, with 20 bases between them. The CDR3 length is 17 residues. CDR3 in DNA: TGTGCCAGCAGCATCACCAATCCAGGGGCCTTCAATCAGCCCCAGCATTTT. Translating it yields CASSITNPGAFNQPQHF.

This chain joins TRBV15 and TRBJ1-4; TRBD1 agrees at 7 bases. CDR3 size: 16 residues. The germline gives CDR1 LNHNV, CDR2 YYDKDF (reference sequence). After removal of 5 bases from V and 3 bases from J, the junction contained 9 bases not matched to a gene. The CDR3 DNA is TGTGCCACCAGCGAGGAGGAGGGGGCAGCTAATGAAAAACTGTTTTTT. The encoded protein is CATSEEEGAANEKLFF.

CDR3 loop: CASSPGRAYEQYF. CDR3 in DNA: TGTGCCAGCAGCCCAGGGCGAGCCTACGAGCAGTACTTC. This chain links TRBV3-1 (or the pseudogene TRBV3-2) with TRBJ2-7; tentative D call: TRBD1 (5 bases). The V and J ends lost 4 bases and 2 bases respectively, with 9 bases between them. Germline lookup yields CDR1 LGHDT and CDR2 YNNKEL (reference sequence). This CDR3 comprises 13 residues.

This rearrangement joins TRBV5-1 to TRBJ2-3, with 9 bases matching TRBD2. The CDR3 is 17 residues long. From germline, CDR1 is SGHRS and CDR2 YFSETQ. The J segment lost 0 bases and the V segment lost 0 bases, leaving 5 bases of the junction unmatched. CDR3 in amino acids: CASSLVGLAGSTDTQYF. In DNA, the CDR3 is TGCGCCAGCAGCTTGGTCGGGCTAGCGGGGAGCACAGATACGCAGTATTTT.

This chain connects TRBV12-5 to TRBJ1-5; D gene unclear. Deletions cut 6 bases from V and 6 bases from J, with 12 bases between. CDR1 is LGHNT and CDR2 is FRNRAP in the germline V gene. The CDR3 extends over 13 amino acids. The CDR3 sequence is CASGWEPRQPQHF. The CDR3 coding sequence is TGTGCTAGTGGGTGGGAGCCCCGTCAGCCCCAGCATTTT.

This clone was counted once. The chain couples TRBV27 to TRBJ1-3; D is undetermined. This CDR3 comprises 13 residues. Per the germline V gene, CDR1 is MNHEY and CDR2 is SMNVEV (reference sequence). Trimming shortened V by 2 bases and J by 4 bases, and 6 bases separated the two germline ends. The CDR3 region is CASSLVIGNTIYF. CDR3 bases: TGTGCCAGCAGTTTAGTAATAGGAAACACCATATATTTT.

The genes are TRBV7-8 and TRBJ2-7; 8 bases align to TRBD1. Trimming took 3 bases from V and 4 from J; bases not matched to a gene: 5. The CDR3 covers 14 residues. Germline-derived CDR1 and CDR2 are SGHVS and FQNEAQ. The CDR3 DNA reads TGTGCCAGCAGCTTGGGACAGGCCTCGTACGAGCAGTACTTC. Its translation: CASSLGQASYEQYF. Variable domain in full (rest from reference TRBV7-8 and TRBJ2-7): GAGVSQSPRYKVAKRGQDVALRCDPISGHVSLFWYQQALGQGPEFLTYFQNEAQLDKSGLPSDRFFAERPEGSVSTLKIQRTQQEDSAVYLCASSLGQASYEQYFGPGTRLTVT.

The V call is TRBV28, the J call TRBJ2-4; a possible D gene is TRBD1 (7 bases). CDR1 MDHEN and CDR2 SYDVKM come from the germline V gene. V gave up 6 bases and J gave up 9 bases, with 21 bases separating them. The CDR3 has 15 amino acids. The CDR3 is CASSGGSAGGGIQYF. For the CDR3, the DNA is TGTGCCAGCAGCGGAGGAAGCGCAGGGGGAGGCATTCAGTACTTC.

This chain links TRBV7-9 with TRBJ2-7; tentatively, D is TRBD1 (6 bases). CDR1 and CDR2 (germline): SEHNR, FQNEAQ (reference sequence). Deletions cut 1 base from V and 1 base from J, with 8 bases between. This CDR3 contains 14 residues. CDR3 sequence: CASSLVGASYEQYF. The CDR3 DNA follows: TGTGCCAGCAGCTTAGTGGGGGCGTCCTACGAGCAGTACTTC.

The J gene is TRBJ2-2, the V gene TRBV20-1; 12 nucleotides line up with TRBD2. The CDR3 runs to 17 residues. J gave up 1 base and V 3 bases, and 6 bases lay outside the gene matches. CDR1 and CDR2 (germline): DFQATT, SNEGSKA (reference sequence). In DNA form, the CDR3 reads TGCAGTGCTAGTTCTAGGACTAGCGGGGAGAACACCGGGGAGCTGTTTTTT. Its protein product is CSASSRTSGENTGELFF.

The CDR3 DNA follows: TGTGCCAGCAGTTACGAGGGGAACACTGAAGCTTTCTTT. It translates to CASSYEGNTEAFF. The chain has TRBV6-6 and TRBJ1-1; no definite D call. V lost 2 bases, J lost 1 base, and 5 bases lay in between. Germline V lookup: CDR1 MNHNY, CDR2 SVGAGI (reference sequence). CDR3 size: 13 residues.

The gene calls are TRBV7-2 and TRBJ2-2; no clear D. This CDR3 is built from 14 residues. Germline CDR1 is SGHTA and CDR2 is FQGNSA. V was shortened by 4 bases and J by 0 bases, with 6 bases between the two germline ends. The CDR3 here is CASSSTANTGELFF. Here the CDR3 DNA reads TGTGCCAGCAGCTCTACAGCGAACACCGGGGAGCTGTTTTTT.

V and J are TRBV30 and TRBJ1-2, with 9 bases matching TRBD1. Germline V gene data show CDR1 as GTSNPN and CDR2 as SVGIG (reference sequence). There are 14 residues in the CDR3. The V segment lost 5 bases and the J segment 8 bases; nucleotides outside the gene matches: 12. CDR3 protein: CAWELGQGLEGYTF. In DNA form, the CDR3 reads TGTGCCTGGGAGTTGGGACAGGGATTGGAAGGCTACACCTTC.

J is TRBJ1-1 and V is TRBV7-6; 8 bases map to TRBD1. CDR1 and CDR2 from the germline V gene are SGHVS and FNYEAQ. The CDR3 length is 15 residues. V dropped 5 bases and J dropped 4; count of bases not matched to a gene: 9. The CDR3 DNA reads TGTGCCAGCAGCCCCCGGACAGGGAAGGCCACTGAAGCTTTCTTT. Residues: CASSPRTGKATEAFF.

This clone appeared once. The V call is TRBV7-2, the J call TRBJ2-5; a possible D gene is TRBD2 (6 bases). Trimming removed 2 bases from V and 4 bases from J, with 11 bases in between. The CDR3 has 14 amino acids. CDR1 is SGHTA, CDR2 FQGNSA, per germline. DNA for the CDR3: TGTGCCAGCAGCTTAACCGGGGGTATAGAGACCCAGTACTTC. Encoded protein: CASSLTGGIETQYF.